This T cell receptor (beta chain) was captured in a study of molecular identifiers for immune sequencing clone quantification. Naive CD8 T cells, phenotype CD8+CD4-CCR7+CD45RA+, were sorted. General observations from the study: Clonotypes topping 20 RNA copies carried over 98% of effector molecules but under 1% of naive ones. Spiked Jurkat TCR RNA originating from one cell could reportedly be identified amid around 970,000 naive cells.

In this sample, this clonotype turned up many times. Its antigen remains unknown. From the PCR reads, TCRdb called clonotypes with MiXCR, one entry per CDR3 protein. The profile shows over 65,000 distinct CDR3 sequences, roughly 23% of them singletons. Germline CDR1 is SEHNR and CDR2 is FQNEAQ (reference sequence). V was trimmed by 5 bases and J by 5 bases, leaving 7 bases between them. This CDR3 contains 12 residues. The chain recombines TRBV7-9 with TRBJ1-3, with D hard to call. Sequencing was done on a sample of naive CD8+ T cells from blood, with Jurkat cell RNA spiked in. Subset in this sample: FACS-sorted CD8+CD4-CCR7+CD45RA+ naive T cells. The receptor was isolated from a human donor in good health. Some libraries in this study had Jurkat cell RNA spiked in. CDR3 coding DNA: TGTGCCAGCAGCACAGAAAGAAACACCATATATTTT. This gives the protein CASSTERNTIYF. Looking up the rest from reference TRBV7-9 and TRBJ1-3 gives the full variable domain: DTGVSQNPRHKITKRGQNVTFRCDPISEHNRLYWYRQTLGQGPEFLTYFQNEAQLEKSRLLSDRFSAERPKGSFSTLEIQRTEQGDSAMYLCASSTERNTIYFGEGSWLTVV.